Reported below is one T cell receptor beta chain. The protocol was immunoSEQ multiplex PCR, while the TCRdb copy is restricted to in-frame clones and leaves out a portion. Seen here are about 230,000 clones, roughly 87% observed once, and the top ten hold less than 15%. The record originates from a study of blood T cell repertoires in COVID-19. Study-wide context: There were acute and convalescent COVID-19 samples, and they came from the United States, Italy and Spain.

The V and J ends lost 6 bases and 4 bases, in that order; junction bases with no gene match: 8. Germline CDR1 and CDR2: MGHDK and SYGVNS. The CDR3 is made up of 15 amino acids. The TCR comes from a woman between 18 and 29 years old who had recovered from COVID-19. The chain employs TRBV25-1 and TRBJ1-4; 7 positions agree with TRBD1. The specimen sequenced was peripheral blood. As DNA, the CDR3 is TGTGCCAGCAGGGGAAGGGACAGCCTTAATGAAAAACTGTTTTTT. Residues: CASRGRDSLNEKLFF. The whole variable domain, remainder taken from reference TRBV25-1 and TRBJ1-4, is EADIYQTPRYLVIGTGKKITLECSQTMGHDKMYWYQQDPGMELHLIHYSYGVNSTEKGDLSSESTVSRIRTEHFPLTLESARPSHTSQYLCASRGRDSLNEKLFFGSGTQLSVL.